This TCR beta chain was found in a study of cytomegalovirus exposure and HLA in healthy donors. Assay used: immunoSEQ multiplex PCR; TCRdb lists only in-frame clones, some missing. Among about 58,000 clones listed, more than 75% were seen once. There are 18 residues in the CDR3. Germline CDR1 reads MRHNA; CDR2 reads SNTAGT. Trimming removed 2 bases from V and 3 bases from J; junction bases left unmatched: 13. This TCR derives from a man in his late teens or twenties in good health and CMV-seronegative. The sample taken for sequencing was PBMCs. This chain joins TRBV6-4 and TRBJ2-3; 8 bases match TRBD1. CDR3 nucleotides: TGTGCCAGCAGTGACGAGCCCCAGGACAGGGCAGCAACAGATACGCAGTATTTT. This gives the protein CASSDEPQDRAATDTQYF.